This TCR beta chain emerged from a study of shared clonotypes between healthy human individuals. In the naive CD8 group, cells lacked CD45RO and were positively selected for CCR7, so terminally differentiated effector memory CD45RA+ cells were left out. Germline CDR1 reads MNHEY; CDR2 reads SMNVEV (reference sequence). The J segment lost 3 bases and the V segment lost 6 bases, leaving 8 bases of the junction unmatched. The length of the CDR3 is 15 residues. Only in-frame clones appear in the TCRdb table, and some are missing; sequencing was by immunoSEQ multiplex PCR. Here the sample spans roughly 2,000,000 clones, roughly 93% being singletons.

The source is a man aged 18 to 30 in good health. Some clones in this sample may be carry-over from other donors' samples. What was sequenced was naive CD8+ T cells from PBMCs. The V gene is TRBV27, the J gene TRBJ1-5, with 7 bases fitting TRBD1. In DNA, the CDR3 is TGTGCCAGCAGCATCCGGGACAGCACCAATCAGCCCCAGCATTTT. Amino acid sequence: CASSIRDSTNQPQHF.